The text below deals with one T cell receptor beta chain. Only in-frame clones appear in the TCRdb table, and some are missing; sequencing was by immunoSEQ multiplex PCR. This table holds under 40,000 clones, roughly 91% found once. Treatment indicated: preoperative locoregional IRX-2 cytokine immunotherapy. Preoperative locoregional IRX-2 cytokine immunotherapy was tested in the phase Ib source study. These data originate in a study of preoperative IRX-2 immunotherapy in early breast cancer. The CDR3 runs 16 residues. V lost 5 bases, J lost 5 bases, and 7 bases stayed unmatched. CDR1 and CDR2 from the germline V gene are SGHVS and FNYEAQ.

This clonotype was obtained from a human donor with breast cancer. Sequencing used tumor tissue, obtained after IRX-2 immunotherapy. This chain links TRBV7-6 with TRBJ2-5; 14 bases are a match to TRBD2. DNA for the CDR3: TGTGCCAGCAGCCTGACTAGCGGGGGGGCCTGGGAGACCCAGTACTTC. Encoded protein: CASSLTSGGAWETQYF.